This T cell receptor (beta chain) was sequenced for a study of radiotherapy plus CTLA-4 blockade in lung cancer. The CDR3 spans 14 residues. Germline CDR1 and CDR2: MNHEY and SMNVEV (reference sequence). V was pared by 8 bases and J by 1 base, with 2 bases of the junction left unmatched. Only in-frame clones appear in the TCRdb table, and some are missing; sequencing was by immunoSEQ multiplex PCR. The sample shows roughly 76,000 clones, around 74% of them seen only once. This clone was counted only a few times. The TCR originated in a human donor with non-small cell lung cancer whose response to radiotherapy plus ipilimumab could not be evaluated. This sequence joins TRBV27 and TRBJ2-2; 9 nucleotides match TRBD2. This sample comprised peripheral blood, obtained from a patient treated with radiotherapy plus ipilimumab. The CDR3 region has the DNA TGTGCCAGCCGACTAGCGGTGAACACCGGGGAGCTGTTTTTT. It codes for CASRLAVNTGELFF.